This T cell receptor (beta chain) was sequenced for a study of identical twins. This clonotype was observed a few times. Its matching antigen is unknown. Broader study findings: Reduced insertions were recorded for abundant cord blood beta clonotypes, with no such pattern in memory repertoires.

Per germline, CDR1 MNHEY and CDR2 SMNVEV (reference sequence). The CDR3 extends over 15 amino acids. V lost 5 bases and J 2 bases, leaving 10 bases between the germline ends. Unique molecular identifiers were present on the cDNA, and a universal primer site came from template switching. TCRdb independently ran MiXCR on the 5' RACE reads; one entry per CDR3 protein. The repertoire holds over 200,000 distinct CDR3 sequences, with over 5.5% as singletons. Healthy Caucasian donors formed the entire cohort. These records were also assigned to another study, of T cells expressing NK-cell markers. From that report: The sequencing cohort of eight donors included seven HCMV-seropositive individuals and one seronegative individual.

This TCR came from a woman aged 18-35 years in good health. Sequences were obtained from CD8+ T cells sorted from blood. The chain uses TRBV27 and TRBJ2-6; D unresolved. The CDR3 sequence: CASSPLFPGANVLTF. In nucleotides, the CDR3 is TGTGCCAGCAGTCCCCTCTTTCCTGGGGCCAACGTCCTGACTTTC.